The present TCR beta chain was sequenced within a study of post-analysis software for immune sequencing data. cDNA libraries for TCR beta contained unique molecular identifiers. TCRdb ran MiXCR on the PCR reads and lists one entry per CDR3 protein. This sample has some 690,000 distinct CDR3 sequences, with around 60% found just once. This clonotype has just a few counts. Its target is unknown. Study observations and caveats: A handful of TRBV segments were more frequent in patients than controls; TRBV5-6, TRBV5-1 and TRBV20-1 belonged to this group.

The V end lost 8 bases, the J end lost 3 bases, and 8 bases lay between the germline ends. CDR1 SNHLY and CDR2 FYNNEI come from the germline V gene. The CDR3 runs to 11 residues. The V gene is TRBV2, the J gene TRBJ2-7, with D possibly TRBD1 on 5 matching bases. Sequencing was carried out using blood. The TCR sequence derives from a girl aged 2-10 years with multiple sclerosis. The CDR3 region is CASGAVYEQYF. CDR3 nucleotides: TGTGCCAGCGGGGCAGTCTACGAGCAGTACTTC. Based on the CDR3 plus reference TRBV2 and TRBJ2-7, the full variable domain is EPEVTQTPSHQVTQMGQEVILRCVPISNHLYFYWYRQILGQKVEFLVSFYNNEISEKSEIFDDQFSVERPDGSNFTLKIRSTKLEDSAMYFCASGAVYEQYFGPGTRLTVT.